Each of the 11 T cell receptor beta chains below was sequenced from the same sample in a study of beta chain features in type 1 diabetes (dated by TCRdb to 2016 to 2019). Library preparation was by the immunoSEQ multiplex PCR assay. The entire isolated RNA was reverse transcribed using the High Capacity cDNA Reverse Transcription Kit, and thus expressed TCRB transcripts were sequenced. Here the immuneACCESS table is served through TCRdb, limited to in-frame sequences with V and J called. Missing clones are a known gap in these copies; in checked studies unresolved V genes cover under half, and the rest lacks a known reason. In all, the sample holds 680,000 or so clones, and 15% to 17% of those were seen once. The ten largest clones add up to about 0.086% of the sample. Sample: naive CD4+ T cells from blood. This specimen's cell subset or site label, interpreted: true naive CD4+ T cells. The receptor source for this set is a man between 18 and 35 years old in good health.

The DNA of the CDR3 is TGTGCCAGCAGCTTAGCACTGGACAGCTACGAGCAGTACTTC. Translation: CASSLALDSYEQYF. This chain uses TRBV7-9 with TRBJ2-7, with D possibly TRBD1 on 6 matching bases. The V gene lost 0 bases and the J gene lost 3 bases, with 9 bases spanning the gap. This CDR3 region has 14 residues. CDR1 and CDR2 (germline): SEHNR, FQNEAQ (reference sequence).

Concerning this clone itself: The sample has other DNA sequences that encode this CDR3 too. The chain recombines TRBV18 with TRBJ2-5, with D tentatively TRBD1 (5 bases). Trimming removed 3 bases from V and 1 base from J, with 9 bases in between. The CDR3 spans 14 residues. Germline V gives CDR1 KGHSH, CDR2 LQKENI. Written as DNA, the CDR3 is TGTGCCAGCTCACCCGACAGACTCCAAGAGACCCAGTACTTC. This codes for CASSPDRLQETQYF.

The V and J genes are TRBV19 and TRBJ2-1; 8 nucleotides match TRBD2. The CDR3 contains 15 residues. With 3 bases clipped from V and 1 base from J, the junction kept 2 bases outside the gene matches. The germline gives CDR1 LNHDA, CDR2 SQIVND (reference sequence). The CDR3 DNA sequence: TGTGCCAGTAGTATGGGCGGGGGGTCCTACAATGAGCAGTTCTTC. It translates to CASSMGGGSYNEQFF. The entire variable domain, with the rest obtained from reference TRBV19 and TRBJ2-1, is as follows: DGGITQSPKYLFRKEGQNVTLSCEQNLNHDAMYWYRQDPGQGLRLIYYSQIVNDFQKGDIAEGYSVSREKKESFPLTVTSAQKNPTAFYLCASSMGGGSYNEQFFGPGTRLTVL.

This clone has more than one count but fewer than ten. This rearrangement joins TRBV15 to TRBJ1-5; TRBD1 matches 12 bases. The CDR3 is made up of 16 amino acids. Trimming removed 3 bases from V and 6 bases from J; junction bases left unmatched: 6. Germline V gene lookup returns CDR1 LNHNV and CDR2 YYDKDF (reference sequence). CDR3 in amino acids: CATSRGTGGSGQPQHF. CDR3 DNA sequence: TGTGCCACCAGCAGGGGGACAGGGGGCAGCGGTCAGCCCCAGCATTTT.

This clone was observed a few times. The rearrangement uses TRBV10-3 and TRBJ2-3; TRBD2 matches 9 bases. The CDR3 sequence is 17 residues long. Germline V gene lookup returns CDR1 ENHRY and CDR2 SYGVKD. With 0 bases clipped from V and 2 bases from J, the junction kept 6 bases outside the gene matches. CDR3 nucleotide sequence: TGTGCCATCAGTGAGTCAGGGAGCGGGGGGTCCACAGATACGCAGTATTTT. Translated, it gives CAISESGSGGSTDTQYF.

This clone was detected a few times. The chain is built from TRBV18 and TRBJ1-2; 7 positions agree with TRBD1. The CDR3 contains 15 residues. From germline, CDR1 is KGHSH and CDR2 LQKENI. The trim removed 2 bases at V and 0 bases at J, leaving 3 bases unmatched. The CDR3 here is CASSPLDRPNYGYTF. CDR3 nucleotides: TGTGCCAGCTCACCATTGGACAGGCCTAACTATGGCTACACCTTC.

The chain carries TRBV4-1 and TRBJ1-1, with D maybe TRBD1 (5 bases). The V gene's germline CDR1 is MGHRA and CDR2 YSYEKL. There are 15 residues in the CDR3. Trimming took off 1 base at V and 4 bases at J, with 13 bases between the two ends. In nucleotides, the CDR3 is TGCGCCAGCAGCCAAGGGAGTGGAGGGGTCACTGAAGCTTTCTTT. Translation gives CASSQGSGGVTEAFF.

This clone was counted many times. The V and J genes are TRBV14 and TRBJ2-4; D is unresolved. Germline lookup yields CDR1 SGHDN and CDR2 FVKESK. The CDR3 has 15 amino acids. Trimming took 1 base from V and 0 from J, leaving 7 bases between them. This CDR3 reads CASSQAGQAKNIQYF. CDR3 DNA: TGTGCCAGCAGCCAAGCGGGCCAAGCCAAAAACATTCAGTACTTC. Full variable domain (rest looked up from reference TRBV14 and TRBJ2-4): EAGVTQFPSHSVIEKGQTVTLRCDPISGHDNLYWYRRVMGKEIKFLLHFVKESKQDESGMPNNRFLAERTGGTYSTLKVQPAELEDSGVYFCASSQAGQAKNIQYFGAGTRLSVL.

The table lists this clone with a few counts. V is TRBV5-1 and J is TRBJ2-5; tentative D call: TRBD2 (6 bases). The CDR3 sequence is 22 residues long. CDR1 is SGHRS, CDR2 YFSETQ, per germline. V lost 4 bases and J lost 0, with 34 bases in between. The CDR3 sequence is CASSPHRGGGSTLRGNQETQYF. For the CDR3, the DNA is TGCGCCAGCAGCCCGCACAGAGGTGGAGGGTCCACTCTCCGGGGCAACCAAGAGACCCAGTACTTC.

The chain has TRBV30 and TRBJ1-4; 7 nucleotides line up with TRBD1. CDR1 and CDR2 (germline): GTSNPN, SVGIG (reference sequence). Losses at the gene ends were 0 bases for V and 5 bases for J; bases not matched to a gene: 6. The CDR3 has 15 amino acids. CDR3 region: CAWSVTTGVNEKLFF. The CDR3 DNA reads as TGTGCCTGGAGTGTTACTACAGGGGTGAATGAAAAACTGTTTTTT. Using reference TRBV30 and TRBJ1-4 for the parts outside the CDR3, the full variable domain is SQTIHQWPATLVQPVGSPLSLECTVEGTSNPNLYWYRQAAGRGLQLLFYSVGIGQISSEVPQNLSASRPQDRQFILSSKKLLLSDSGFYLCAWSVTTGVNEKLFFGSGTQLSVL.

The chain carries TRBV5-4 and TRBJ2-3, with 8 bases matching TRBD2. V lost 0 bases and J lost 3; bases outside the gene matches: 6. CDR3 length: 16 residues. Germline CDR1 is SGHNT and CDR2 is YYREEE (reference sequence). The CDR3 bases are TGTGCCAGCAGCTTGGTCGGGAGGGCCGGGACAGATACGCAGTATTTT. Translating it yields CASSLVGRAGTDTQYF.